This T cell receptor beta chain was found in a study of technical replicates of blood from several donors (dated by TCRdb to about 2017). Libraries came from the immunoSEQ multiplex PCR assay. TCRdb re-hosts the immuneACCESS table, in-frame sequences only. Its copies lack some clones; in the studies checked, an unresolved V gene accounts for under half of them, and the cause for the rest is not known. The sample table lists just over 80,000 clones, approximately 97% of them with a count of one. Under 0.4% of the sample is in the top ten clones. Of note for this clone: Its cognate antigen has yet to be identified. The sample holds no much larger clone one base away, and base qualities are not on file.

Trimming takes 3 bases from V and 7 bases from J, and the germline ends sit 12 bases apart. The CDR1 and CDR2 encoded by the germline V gene (reference sequence) are MNHEY and SMNVEV. From the cysteine up to the phenylalanine, the CDR3 has a length of 14 residues. The DNA shown is the 42-base CDR3, in frame from base 1. This TCR was sampled from a human donor in good health. This chain joins TRBV27 to TRBJ2-2; the best D guess is TRBD1, with 6 bases matching. Material: T cells isolated from PBMCs. This receptor carries the CDR3 CASSFRQADGELFF. The nucleotide sequence is given as TGTGCCAGCAGTTTCCGACAGGCCGACGGGGAGCTGTTTTTT.